The 9 T cell receptor beta chains listed next were all sequenced from one sample in a study of blood T cell repertoires in COVID-19. Generated by immunoSEQ multiplex PCR, the TCRdb table keeps only in-frame clones and is missing some. Counted here are almost 55,000 clones, 90% occurring once; the ten biggest clones make up just under 8.5%. Specimen: peripheral blood. The source of these receptors is a woman between 40 and 55 years old with active COVID-19.

The chain is built from TRBV12-3 or TRBV12-4 and TRBJ1-1; TRBD1 matches 7 bases. This CDR3 has 13 amino acids. J was trimmed by 10 bases and V by 3 bases; bases with no gene match: 8. CDR3 in DNA: TGTGCCAGCAGTTTCTCGACAGGGCAGGCAGCTTTCTTT. It encodes CASSFSTGQAAFF.

V gene TRBV30 combines with J gene TRBJ1-3; 7 bases align to TRBD1. Germline loops: CDR1 GTSNPN, CDR2 SVGIG (reference sequence). V gave up 4 bases and J gave up 0 bases; unmatched junction bases: 3. The CDR3 spans 14 residues. This CDR3 is CAWTGGSSGNTIYF. The CDR3 DNA reads as TGTGCCTGGACAGGGGGGTCCTCTGGAAACACCATATATTTT.

The V call is TRBV28, the J call TRBJ1-2; 8 positions match TRBD1. Germline CDR1 MDHEN, CDR2 SYDVKM. The CDR3 is made up of 15 amino acids. Trimming removed 5 bases from V and 4 bases from J; junction bases left unmatched: 9. In DNA form, the CDR3 reads TGTGCCAGCAGTGGGGGACCAGGGGGCGTCTATGGCTACACCTTC. This gives the protein CASSGGPGGVYGYTF.

This clone was seen just once. Sequence at one end of the junction differs from germline and may be a read error. This chain's CDR3 is CASSSGGADSGELFF. CDR3 coding DNA: TGTGCTAGCAGCTCCGGGGGGGCCGATTCCGGGGAGCTGTTTTTT. This sequence joins TRBV7-7 and TRBJ2-2, with TRBD2 matching over 8 bases. This CDR3 has 15 amino acids. CDR1 SSHAT and CDR2 FNYEAQ come from the germline V gene (reference sequence).

V is TRBV6-2 or TRBV6-3 and J is TRBJ1-4; D is unresolved. V lost 0 bases and J 3 bases, leaving 11 bases between the germline ends. CDR3 length: 16 residues. CDR1 is MNHEY, CDR2 SVGEGT, per germline. The CDR3 loop reads CASSYSLWSANEKLFF. CDR3 nucleotides: TGTGCCAGCAGTTACTCGCTATGGTCGGCTAATGAAAAACTGTTTTTT.

This clone was seen once. The chain has TRBV2 and TRBJ1-5; 8 bases are a match to TRBD1. This CDR3 region has 16 residues. V shed 7 bases, J shed 4 bases, and the junction held 12 bases outside the gene matches. Germline V gives CDR1 SNHLY, CDR2 FYNNEI. CDR3 DNA sequence: TGTGCCAGCACCTACGCGGGACAGGCAGGTAATCAGCCCCAGCATTTT. It is translated as CASTYAGQAGNQPQHF.

This clone was picked up one time. The genes are TRBV27 and TRBJ2-3; 7 bases match TRBD2. J was trimmed by 2 bases and V by 10 bases; bases with no gene match: 12. The CDR3 extends over 15 amino acids. Germline assignment: CDR1 MNHEY and CDR2 SMNVEV (reference sequence). Here the CDR3 reads CATSGREVFTDTQYF. The DNA of the CDR3 is TGTGCCACTTCGGGGAGGGAAGTTTTCACAGATACGCAGTATTTT.

Details on this clone: This specimen includes other DNA sequences encoding the same CDR3. The chain combines TRBV7-9 with TRBJ1-1; a weak D match, TRBD1 (6 bases). Germline CDR1 and CDR2: SEHNR and FQNEAQ (reference sequence). The CDR3 contains 13 residues. Trimming took off 1 base at V and 5 bases at J, with 8 bases between the two ends. CDR3 sequence reads: CASSLGGGTEAFF. The CDR3 nucleotides are TGTGCCAGCAGCTTAGGAGGGGGAACTGAAGCTTTCTTT.

The chain recombines TRBV5-6 with TRBJ1-1; TRBD1 matches 9 bases. This CDR3 is 15 amino acids long. The J segment lost 1 base and the V segment lost 5 bases, leaving 6 bases of the junction unmatched. Germline loops: CDR1 SGHDT, CDR2 YYEEEE. The CDR3 region is CASRTGGRGNTEAFF. The CDR3 DNA reads as TGTGCCAGCAGGACAGGGGGTAGGGGGAACACTGAAGCTTTCTTT.